The 28 T cell receptor beta chains presented below share a single source sample, sequenced in a study of blood T cell repertoires in COVID-19. Profiling relied on immunoSEQ multiplex PCR, and the TCRdb table lists in-frame clones only, not all of them. The sample yields 150,000 to 200,000 clones, 70% to 90% seen once. Sequencing was performed on peripheral blood. Source of these receptors: a human donor in a cohort sampled during active COVID-19.

The chain employs TRBV24-1 and TRBJ2-5; TRBD2 agrees at 11 bases. The V segment lost 0 bases and the J segment 5 bases; nucleotides outside the gene matches: 7. From germline, CDR1 is KGHDR and CDR2 SFDVKD. The CDR3 runs 17 residues. The CDR3 sequence is CATSDLELAGVGETQYF. Here the CDR3 DNA reads TGTGCCACCAGTGATTTGGAACTAGCGGGAGTAGGGGAGACCCAGTACTTC.

This clone is a singleton in its sample. This chain links TRBV6-2 or TRBV6-3 with TRBJ1-2; 10 nucleotides agree with TRBD1. This CDR3 spans 14 amino acids. V dropped 0 bases and J dropped 10; count of bases not matched to a gene: 5. Germline V gene data show CDR1 as MNHEY and CDR2 as SVGEGT. CDR3 protein: CASSYSWDRGPYTF. Written as DNA, the CDR3 is TGTGCCAGCAGTTACTCGTGGGACAGGGGACCCTACACCTTC.

The V and J genes are TRBV19 and TRBJ2-1, with TRBD2 matching over 14 bases. Germline V gene sequence: CDR1 LNHDA, CDR2 SQIVND (reference sequence). J gave up 7 bases and V 4 bases, and 3 bases lay outside the gene matches. The CDR3 contains 15 residues. DNA of the CDR3: TGTGCCAGTAGTACGGGACTAGCGGGGGAAAATGAGCAGTTCTTC. Translation gives CASSTGLAGENEQFF.

The chain employs TRBV27 and TRBJ2-3, with 7 bases that match TRBD2. Trimming at V came to 3 bases and at J to 6 bases, leaving 12 bases not matched to a gene. The germline gives CDR1 MNHEY, CDR2 SMNVEV (reference sequence). This CDR3 comprises 16 residues. This CDR3 reads CASSFRLASTQDTQYF. In DNA form, the CDR3 reads TGTGCCAGCAGTTTTAGACTAGCATCAACCCAGGATACGCAGTATTTT.

The V gene is TRBV6-1, the J gene TRBJ1-3, with D unresolved. Looked up from germline, CDR1 is MNHNS and CDR2 is SASEGT. V was cut by 1 base and J by 0 bases, with 7 bases left in between. This CDR3 is 15 amino acids long. The CDR3 is CASSEGSYSGNTIYF. Written as DNA, the CDR3 is TGTGCCAGCAGTGAAGGTTCTTACTCTGGAAACACCATATATTTT.

The rearrangement uses TRBV4-2 and TRBJ2-7; TRBD2 aligns across 10 bases. Germline CDR1 and CDR2: LGHNA and YNFKEQ. V was clipped by 3 bases and J by 3 bases; unmatched bases: 8. The CDR3 loop spans 16 amino acids. The CDR3 DNA sequence: TGTGCCAGCAGCCAGGTTTCCGGGACTAGCGTCTACGAGCAGTACTTC. Translation: CASSQVSGTSVYEQYF.

The chain is built from TRBV11-2 and TRBJ2-2; D unresolved. In germline, CDR1 is SGHAT, CDR2 FQNNGV. With 0 bases removed from V and 4 bases from J, the gap between germline ends came to 6 bases. The CDR3 extends over 14 amino acids. The CDR3 nucleotides read TGTGCCAGCAGCTTAGATCGAGCCACCGGGGAGCTGTTTTTT. It encodes CASSLDRATGELFF.

This clone occurred a few times. The chain's CDR3 is CASSQDDRTGEKLFF. The CDR3, as DNA: TGCGCCAGCAGCCAAGATGACAGGACGGGGGAAAAACTGTTTTTT. This chain joins TRBV4-1 and TRBJ1-4; D is possibly TRBD1 (6 bases). The V end was cut by 0 bases, the J end by 8 bases, with 13 bases between. Germline lookup yields CDR1 MGHRA and CDR2 YSYEKL. The CDR3 contains 15 residues.

J is TRBJ2-1 and V is TRBV9, with TRBD2 identical over 12 bases. Trimming removed 0 bases from V and 15 bases from J; junction bases left unmatched: 7. This CDR3 is built from 14 residues. Germline lookup yields CDR1 SGDLS and CDR2 YYNGEE. The CDR3 DNA reads TGTGCCAGCAGCGTAGATTCTAGCGGGAGGGTTACGTTCTTC. Encoded protein: CASSVDSSGRVTFF.

This clone was found once. V and J are TRBV6-4 and TRBJ2-7, with 11 bases fitting TRBD2. The germline CDR1 and CDR2 sequences are MRHNA and SNTAGT. V lost 0 bases to trimming and J lost 4 bases; unmatched junction nucleotides: 8. The CDR3 contains 17 residues. This CDR3 reads CASSDSIRIAGGYEQYF. CDR3 in DNA: TGTGCCAGCAGTGACTCGATTCGAATAGCGGGAGGGTACGAGCAGTACTTC.

This chain links TRBV4-3 with TRBJ2-1, with 10 bases identical to TRBD2. The CDR3 extends over 14 amino acids. V shed 4 bases and J 6 bases; nucleotides not matched to a gene: 3. CDR1 LGHNA and CDR2 YSLEER come from the germline V gene. CDR3 in DNA: TGCGCCAGCAGCCCGGGACTAGCGTCCAATGAGCAGTTCTTC. Translating gives CASSPGLASNEQFF.

The DNA for the CDR3 is TGTGCCAGCAGCACCCAGACAGGGTTAGTCCTCTACGAGCAGTACTTC. Translated, it gives CASSTQTGLVLYEQYF. V usage is TRBV11-2 and J usage is TRBJ2-7; TRBD1 agrees at 7 bases. Per the germline V gene, CDR1 is SGHAT and CDR2 is FQNNGV. The CDR3 extends over 16 amino acids. J gave up 3 bases and V 5 bases, and 13 bases lay outside the gene matches. The whole variable domain, remainder taken from reference TRBV11-2 and TRBJ2-7, is EAGVAQSPRYKIIEKRQSVAFWCNPISGHATLYWYQQILGQGPKLLIQFQNNGVVDDSQLPKDRFSAERLKGVDSTLKIQPAKLEDSAVYLCASSTQTGLVLYEQYFGPGTRLTVT.

This chain uses TRBV24-1 with TRBJ2-7, with D maybe TRBD2 (6 bases). Germline V lookup: CDR1 KGHDR, CDR2 SFDVKD. This CDR3 spans 16 amino acids. V lost 2 bases and J 0 bases, leaving 13 bases between the germline ends. The DNA for the CDR3 is TGTGCCACCAGTGATTATGAGGGACTGCCCTCCTACGAGCAGTACTTC. It codes for CATSDYEGLPSYEQYF.

The gene calls are TRBV10-3 and TRBJ2-1, with 15 positions matching TRBD2. Germline V gene sequence: CDR1 ENHRY, CDR2 SYGVKD. J was trimmed by 4 bases and V by 6 bases; bases with no gene match: 1. This CDR3 region has 15 residues. The CDR3 loop reads CAISGLAGGYNEQFF. CDR3 DNA sequence: TGTGCCATCAGCGGACTAGCGGGGGGGTACAATGAGCAGTTCTTC.

The genes are TRBV11-2 and TRBJ2-4; a weak D match, TRBD2 (6 bases). In germline, CDR1 is SGHAT, CDR2 FQNNGV. This CDR3 has 17 amino acids. Trimming left V 5 bases short and J 2 bases short, with 19 bases between. CDR3 in amino acids: CASSASTSSITKNIQYF. The CDR3 coding sequence is TGTGCCAGCAGCGCCTCGACTAGTTCAATTACCAAAAACATTCAGTACTTC.

The table lists this clone with a few counts. The rearrangement joins TRBV5-1 to TRBJ2-7; 10 bases fit TRBD2. Germline V gives CDR1 SGHRS, CDR2 YFSETQ. With V trimmed by 0 bases and J by 11 bases, 8 bases remained unmatched. There are 14 residues in the CDR3. This CDR3 is CASSLGASGGVEYF. CDR3 DNA sequence: TGCGCCAGCAGCTTGGGGGCCAGCGGGGGGGTGGAGTACTTC.

This chain joins TRBV11-3 and TRBJ2-4, with D uncertain. V shed 0 bases and J shed 5 bases, with 5 bases lying between them. Germline V gives CDR1 SGHNT, CDR2 YENEEA. The CDR3 loop spans 13 amino acids. In DNA form, the CDR3 reads TGTGCCAGCAGCTTAGATGCAGAAAACATTCAGTACTTC. Amino acids: CASSLDAENIQYF.

This chain connects TRBV27 to TRBJ2-3; D gene ambiguous. V was pared by 3 bases and J by 1 base, with 23 bases between. From germline, CDR1 is MNHEY and CDR2 SMNVEV (reference sequence). The CDR3 length is 19 residues. The CDR3 spells CASSFFWSSARRGTDTQYF. CDR3 DNA: TGTGCCAGCAGTTTCTTTTGGTCGAGTGCGAGGAGAGGCACAGATACGCAGTATTTT.

The chain has TRBV7-2 and TRBJ2-1; no definite D call. The CDR3 contains 13 residues. Germline values: CDR1 SGHTA, CDR2 FQGNSA. Trimming removed 4 bases from V and 10 bases from J, with 14 bases in between. For the CDR3, the DNA is TGTGCCAGCAGCTACCTTAGGAGAGGCGAGCAGTTCTTC. Its translation is CASSYLRRGEQFF.

This sequence joins TRBV3-1 (or the pseudogene TRBV3-2) and TRBJ2-2; no definite D call. Germline loops: CDR1 LGHDT, CDR2 YNNKEL (reference sequence). The CDR3 runs to 14 residues. V was clipped by 8 bases and J by 2 bases, with 12 bases between them. The CDR3 loop is CASAPILNTGELFF. The CDR3 DNA reads TGTGCCAGCGCCCCTATTTTAAACACCGGGGAGCTGTTTTTT.

This clone was observed at least ten times. This chain joins TRBV27 and TRBJ2-5, with 7 bases identical to TRBD1. The CDR3 runs 15 residues. The germline CDR1 and CDR2 sequences are MNHEY and SMNVEV (reference sequence). V shed 8 bases and J 0 bases; nucleotides not matched to a gene: 9. As DNA, the CDR3 is TGTGCCAGCTCCTCGGGACAGACGTACCAAGAGACCCAGTACTTC. Translation: CASSSGQTYQETQYF.

V and J are TRBV3-1 (or the pseudogene TRBV3-2) and TRBJ2-1, with 11 nucleotides matching TRBD2. The CDR3 covers 17 residues. Germline CDR1 is LGHDT and CDR2 is YNNKEL (reference sequence). Trimming cost V 4 bases and J 0 bases; bases outside gene matches: 5. This chain's CDR3 is CASSRGTSGSSYNEQFF. The CDR3 region has the DNA TGTGCCAGCAGCCGAGGGACTAGCGGAAGCTCCTACAATGAGCAGTTCTTC.

The V gene is TRBV4-1, the J gene TRBJ2-7; 7 bases agree with TRBD1. The junction had 3 bases not matched to a gene; V was cut back by 0 bases and J by 4 bases. The CDR3 covers 14 residues. Germline assignment: CDR1 MGHRA and CDR2 YSYEKL. The CDR3: CASSQDSGGYEQYF. CDR3 DNA sequence: TGCGCCAGCAGCCAAGATTCAGGGGGTTACGAGCAGTACTTC.

This clone was counted once. J is TRBJ2-3 and V is TRBV9; 11 positions match TRBD2. V was pared by 0 bases and J by 1 base, with 1 base of the junction left unmatched. The V gene's germline CDR1 is SGDLS and CDR2 YYNGEE. This CDR3 has 16 residues. The CDR3 DNA reads as TGTGCCAGCAGCGTAGGTAGCGGGGGGGGCACAGATACGCAGTATTTT. It codes for CASSVGSGGGTDTQYF.

The rearrangement joins TRBV7-8 to TRBJ2-2, with 11 bases matching TRBD2. The CDR3 covers 20 residues. Germline V gene sequence: CDR1 SGHVS, CDR2 FQNEAQ. Trimming cost V 5 bases and J 2 bases; bases outside gene matches: 16. This chain's CDR3 is CASSLPGLAAQSRNTGELFF. CDR3 bases: TGTGCCAGCAGCCTACCGGGACTAGCGGCGCAGTCCCGTAACACCGGGGAGCTGTTTTTT.

The rearrangement links TRBV19 to TRBJ1-1; D might be TRBD1 (6 bases). Trimming removed 5 bases from V and 4 bases from J, with 11 bases in between. CDR3 length: 13 residues. The germline V gene has CDR1 LNHDA and CDR2 SQIVND (reference sequence). The CDR3 reads CASSFTGSTEAFF. CDR3 DNA: TGTGCCAGTAGTTTCACAGGGAGCACTGAAGCTTTCTTT.

The rearrangement joins TRBV6-5 to TRBJ1-1; no clear D. The germline V and J ends were trimmed by 0 bases and 7 bases, with 9 bases remaining between them. This CDR3 region has 13 residues. Per germline, CDR1 MNHEY and CDR2 SVGAGI. CDR3: CASSYSMGDEAFF. CDR3 DNA sequence: TGTGCCAGCAGTTACTCGATGGGAGATGAAGCTTTCTTT.

The rearrangement joins TRBV5-1 to TRBJ1-2, with 9 bases that match TRBD1. The ends lost 4 bases at V and 7 bases at J; junction bases unmatched: 11. The CDR3 spans 15 residues. In germline, CDR1 is SGHRS, CDR2 YFSETQ. The CDR3 spells CASSAWTGDGPGYTF. The CDR3 region has the DNA TGCGCCAGCAGCGCCTGGACAGGGGATGGGCCTGGCTACACCTTC.